Below are 30 T cell receptor beta chains sequenced from a single sample in a study of blood T cell repertoires in COVID-19. TCRdb's copy holds only in-frame clones and misses some; the assay was immunoSEQ multiplex PCR. The profile shows 200,000 to 250,000 clones, more than 65% of them singletons. What was sequenced was peripheral blood. The receptors come from a woman aged 80 or over with acute or convalescent COVID-19.

Here the CDR3 reads CASSSGLPPGNTIYF. CDR3 nucleotide sequence: TGCGCCAGCAGCTCGGGACTCCCTCCTGGAAACACCATATATTTT. The genes are TRBV5-1 and TRBJ1-3, with D perhaps matching TRBD1 (5 bases). The CDR3 covers 15 residues. Trimming removed 3 bases at V and 2 bases at J, with 12 bases between. Per the germline V gene, CDR1 is SGHRS and CDR2 is YFSETQ. The full variable domain, its missing parts supplied by reference TRBV5-1 and TRBJ1-3, is KAGVTQTPRYLIKTRGQQVTLSCSPISGHRSVSWYQQTPGQGLQFLFEYFSETQRNKGNFPGRFSGRQFSNSRSEMNVSTLELGDSALYLCASSSGLPPGNTIYFGEGSWLTVV.

V and J are TRBV30 and TRBJ1-2; 7 nucleotides agree with TRBD1. J was trimmed by 4 bases and V by 1 base; bases with no gene match: 0. There are 12 residues in the CDR3. Germline lookup yields CDR1 GTSNPN and CDR2 SVGIG (reference sequence). As DNA, the CDR3 is TGTGCCTGGAGTGCAGGGGGCTATGGCTACACCTTC. Translated, it gives CAWSAGGYGYTF.

The chain carries TRBV7-2 and TRBJ1-2; D may be TRBD1 (6 bases). CDR3 length: 14 residues. V was cut by 1 base and J by 8 bases, with 14 bases left in between. CDR1 SGHTA and CDR2 FQGNSA come from the germline V gene. The DNA for the CDR3 is TGTGCCAGCAGCTTAGTATTCCAGGGGAAAGGCTACACCTTC. Translation gives CASSLVFQGKGYTF.

The genes are TRBV11-2 and TRBJ1-2; TRBD1 is a possible D gene (5 bases). The V end lost 4 bases, the J end lost 5 bases, and 17 bases lay between the germline ends. CDR3 length: 15 amino acids. Germline V gene sequence: CDR1 SGHAT, CDR2 FQNNGV. CDR3 in amino acids: CASSSYRQNRYGYTF. CDR3 sequence (DNA): TGTGCCAGCAGCTCCTATCGACAGAACCGTTATGGCTACACCTTC.

This clone turned up a few times. The chain uses TRBV30 and TRBJ2-1; D remains unclear. Germline values: CDR1 GTSNPN, CDR2 SVGIG (reference sequence). The CDR3 is 13 amino acids. Trimming cost V 4 bases and J 6 bases, with 13 bases left between them. As DNA, the CDR3 is TGTGCCTGGAATCTAGGAGTCGGCAATGAGCAGTTCTTC. Its protein product is CAWNLGVGNEQFF. The variable domain in full, completed from reference TRBV30 and TRBJ2-1, reads SQTIHQWPATLVQPVGSPLSLECTVEGTSNPNLYWYRQAAGRGLQLLFYSVGIGQISSEVPQNLSASRPQDRQFILSSKKLLLSDSGFYLCAWNLGVGNEQFFGPGTRLTVL.

Only a few counts were recorded for this clone. V gene TRBV7-3 combines with J gene TRBJ1-1, with 8 nucleotides matching TRBD1. The CDR3 sequence is 15 residues long. The V and J ends lost 2 bases and 5 bases, in that order; junction bases with no gene match: 7. Germline V gives CDR1 SGHTA, CDR2 FQGTGA. The CDR3, as DNA: TGTGCCAGCAGCTTAGGAAACCAGGGGGCAACTGAAGCTTTCTTT. It encodes CASSLGNQGATEAFF.

The table lists this clone with a few counts. The same CDR3 arises from other DNA sequences in this sample as well. This rearrangement joins TRBV7-3 to TRBJ1-1, with 11 bases matching TRBD1. This CDR3 has 14 amino acids. Trimming took 5 bases from V and 5 from J; bases not matched to a gene: 4. CDR1 SGHTA and CDR2 FQGTGA come from the germline V gene. CDR3 coding DNA: TGTGCCAGCAGCCCTGGGACAGGGGGAACTGAAGCTTTCTTT. Translating gives CASSPGTGGTEAFF.

The chain combines TRBV12-3 or TRBV12-4 with TRBJ2-7, with D maybe TRBD1 (6 bases). CDR3 length equals 12 residues. With 6 bases removed from V and 2 bases from J, the gap between germline ends came to 8 bases. The CDR3 spells CASSSGAYEQYF. The DNA for the CDR3 is TGTGCCAGCAGCTCAGGGGCCTACGAGCAGTACTTC.

This chain connects TRBV12-3 or TRBV12-4 to TRBJ1-2; D is uncertain. V was trimmed by 6 bases and J by 1 base, leaving 3 bases between them. The CDR3 totals 11 residues. CDR3 protein: CASSRNYGYTF. The CDR3 DNA is TGTGCCAGCAGCCGTAACTATGGCTACACCTTC.

This rearrangement joins TRBV12-3 or TRBV12-4 to TRBJ1-6; no firm D call. CDR3 size: 13 residues. The germline V and J ends were trimmed by 5 bases and 9 bases, with 11 bases remaining between them. As DNA, the CDR3 is TGTGCCAGCAGTCTCCCCCCGGGTTCACCCCTCCACTTT. This gives the protein CASSLPPGSPLHF.

V usage is TRBV6-6 and J usage is TRBJ2-5, with a weak D call TRBD1 (5 bases). CDR1 and CDR2 from the germline V gene are MNHNY and SVGAGI (reference sequence). The CDR3 is made up of 16 amino acids. V dropped 2 bases and J dropped 4 bases, with 17 bases sitting between them. The CDR3 is CASSYPPPTQGETQYF. The CDR3 DNA reads TGTGCCAGCAGTTACCCCCCCCCGACCCAGGGAGAGACCCAGTACTTC.

This clone was seen just once. This chain links TRBV20-1 with TRBJ1-2; 12 bases agree with TRBD1. Germline CDR1 and CDR2: DFQATT and SNEGSKA (reference sequence). This CDR3 spans 11 amino acids. After removal of 7 bases from V and 8 bases from J, the junction contained 2 bases not matched to a gene. The chain's CDR3 is CSGDRGRGYTF. DNA of the CDR3: TGCAGTGGGGACAGGGGGCGAGGCTACACCTTC.

V gene TRBV6-5 combines with J gene TRBJ2-3; the match to TRBD2 covers 8 bases. The length of the CDR3 is 15 residues. Germline values: CDR1 MNHEY, CDR2 SVGAGI. Trimming took 8 bases from V and 4 from J; bases not matched to a gene: 11. For the CDR3, the DNA is TGTGCCAGCCGCCGCGGGGGGCTTCTTTCAGATACGCAGTATTTT. Its protein product is CASRRGGLLSDTQYF.

The chain combines TRBV5-6 with TRBJ1-1; a weak D match, TRBD1 (5 bases). CDR1 and CDR2 (germline): SGHDT, YYEEEE. V was shortened by 2 bases and J by 5 bases, with 10 bases between the two germline ends. The CDR3 extends over 13 amino acids. The CDR3 here is CASSFARQTEAFF. The CDR3 nucleotides are TGTGCCAGCAGCTTTGCCAGACAGACTGAAGCTTTCTTT.

The rearrangement links TRBV2 to TRBJ1-5; possible D gene TRBD1, 5 bases. The CDR3 contains 14 residues. Trimming shortened V by 8 bases and J by 5 bases, and 16 bases separated the two germline ends. The V gene's germline CDR1 is SNHLY and CDR2 FYNNEI. The CDR3 loop reads CASGEGPSYQPQHF. For the CDR3, the DNA is TGTGCCAGCGGGGAGGGACCCTCGTATCAGCCCCAGCATTTT. Supplemented by reference TRBV2 and TRBJ1-5, the full variable domain reads EPEVTQTPSHQVTQMGQEVILRCVPISNHLYFYWYRQILGQKVEFLVSFYNNEISEKSEIFDDQFSVERPDGSNFTLKIRSTKLEDSAMYFCASGEGPSYQPQHFGDGTRLSIL.

CDR3 amino acids: CASLIDYGGDTQYF. CDR3 nucleotide sequence: TGTGCCAGCCTCATCGATTACGGGGGGGATACGCAGTATTTT. The chain carries TRBV2 and TRBJ2-3; TRBD2 matches 7 bases. The CDR3 has 14 amino acids. Losses at the gene ends were 8 bases for V and 6 bases for J; bases not matched to a gene: 11. CDR1 SNHLY and CDR2 FYNNEI come from the germline V gene.

The sample holds a few counts of this clone. The genes are TRBV19 and TRBJ1-2; TRBD1 matches 8 bases. In germline, CDR1 is LNHDA, CDR2 SQIVND (reference sequence). This CDR3 comprises 13 residues. V lost 8 bases, J lost 0 bases, and 2 bases stayed unmatched. The CDR3 coding sequence is TGTGCCAGTCTGGACAGGGCTAACTATGGCTACACCTTC. Translating it yields CASLDRANYGYTF.

The rearrangement uses TRBV6-5 and TRBJ2-5; D unresolved. The germline V gene encodes CDR1 MNHEY and CDR2 SVGAGI. This CDR3 contains 11 residues. The germline V and J ends were trimmed by 10 bases and 2 bases, with 8 bases remaining between them. CDR3 nucleotides: TGTGCCACGTCGGTTCAAGAGACCCAGTACTTC. Its translation: CATSVQETQYF.

The chain recombines TRBV2 with TRBJ2-7; D remains ambiguous. Trimming removed 5 bases at V and 3 bases at J, with 11 bases between. The CDR3 runs to 13 residues. The V gene's germline CDR1 is SNHLY and CDR2 FYNNEI. CDR3 coding DNA: TGTGCCAGCAGTATTGGCAAGAACTACGAGCAGTACTTC. Protein: CASSIGKNYEQYF.

The rearrangement links TRBV7-7 to TRBJ2-1; 13 bases map to TRBD2. This CDR3 is built from 14 residues. Germline-derived CDR1 and CDR2 are SSHAT and FNYEAQ (reference sequence). The J segment lost 8 bases and the V segment lost 5 bases, leaving 3 bases of the junction unmatched. CDR3 sequence reads: CASSRTSGGHEQFF. The DNA for the CDR3 is TGTGCCAGCAGCAGGACTAGCGGGGGCCATGAGCAGTTCTTC. Together with reference TRBV7-7 and TRBJ2-1, the CDR3 gives the full variable domain: GAGVSQSPRYKVTKRGQDVTLRCDPISSHATLYWYQQALGQGPEFLTYFNYEAQPDKSGLPSDRFSAERPEGSISTLTIQRTEQRDSAMYRCASSRTSGGHEQFFGPGTRLTVL.

The chain employs TRBV19 and TRBJ1-1; maybe TRBD1 (5 bases). Germline V gene data show CDR1 as LNHDA and CDR2 as SQIVND (reference sequence). V dropped 2 bases and J dropped 10 bases, with 17 bases sitting between them. This CDR3 contains 14 residues. CDR3 bases: TGTGCCAGTAGTATAATGACCTCTTCGGGGGGAGCTTTCTTT. Translation: CASSIMTSSGGAFF.

The gene calls are TRBV6-5 and TRBJ1-6; tentative D call: TRBD1 (5 bases). Germline values: CDR1 MNHEY, CDR2 SVGAGI. Trimming cost V 5 bases and J 7 bases, with 12 bases left between them. CDR3 length: 14 amino acids. CDR3 sequence reads: CASSHRITNSPLHF. The CDR3 region has the DNA TGTGCCAGCAGTCACAGGATAACGAATTCACCCCTCCACTTT.

The rearrangement links TRBV6-1 to TRBJ1-3, with D unresolved. CDR1 is MNHNS, CDR2 SASEGT, per germline. V gave up 1 base and J gave up 3 bases, with 10 bases separating them. This CDR3 region has 15 residues. The CDR3 spells CASSEVVADGNTIYF. CDR3 sequence (DNA): TGTGCCAGCAGTGAAGTTGTGGCTGATGGAAACACCATATATTTT.

The chain combines TRBV9 with TRBJ1-4; TRBD1 is a possible D gene (5 bases). The CDR3 loop spans 14 amino acids. V was cut by 4 bases and J by 7 bases, with 14 bases left in between. Germline V gives CDR1 SGDLS, CDR2 YYNGEE. The CDR3: CASSNLGGGEKLFF. The CDR3 coding sequence is TGTGCCAGCAGCAATCTGGGGGGTGGTGAAAAACTGTTTTTT.

The rearrangement joins TRBV15 to TRBJ1-2; D is perhaps TRBD1 (6 bases). Trimming cost V 3 bases and J 0 bases, with 11 bases left between them. CDR1 is LNHNV, CDR2 YYDKDF, per germline (reference sequence). The CDR3 is made up of 15 amino acids. CDR3 in DNA: TGTGCCACCAGCAGCAAGGACAGTACTAACTATGGCTACACCTTC. Residues: CATSSKDSTNYGYTF.

V gene TRBV7-9 combines with J gene TRBJ1-1; no clear D. V lost 5 bases, J lost 4 bases, and 14 bases lay in between. This CDR3 is 14 amino acids long. Germline V gene sequence: CDR1 SEHNR, CDR2 FQNEAQ (reference sequence). CDR3 coding DNA: TGTGCCAGCAGCCGCCCGGGAGTCGGCACTGAAGCTTTCTTT. This sequence encodes CASSRPGVGTEAFF. Based on the CDR3 plus reference TRBV7-9 and TRBJ1-1, the full variable domain is DTGVSQNPRHKITKRGQNVTFRCDPISEHNRLYWYRQTLGQGPEFLTYFQNEAQLEKSRLLSDRFSAERPKGSFSTLEIQRTEQGDSAMYLCASSRPGVGTEAFFGQGTRLTVV.

The rearrangement joins TRBV6-5 to TRBJ1-2; 7 bases fit TRBD1. CDR1 MNHEY and CDR2 SVGAGI come from the germline V gene. CDR3 length: 13 amino acids. With 4 bases clipped from V and 9 bases from J, the junction kept 8 bases outside the gene matches. This CDR3 reads CASSSSRTGSYTF. The CDR3 bases are TGTGCCAGCAGTTCTAGCCGGACAGGCAGCTACACCTTC.

The chain joins TRBV2 to TRBJ2-1, with D perhaps TRBD1 (5 bases). The germline V gene encodes CDR1 SNHLY and CDR2 FYNNEI. This CDR3 is built from 12 residues. V gave up 6 bases and J gave up 4 bases, with 7 bases separating them. The CDR3 loop is CASRQGYNEQFF. The CDR3 nucleotides read TGTGCCAGCAGGCAGGGTTACAATGAGCAGTTCTTC.

The chain employs TRBV5-1 and TRBJ1-2, with D perhaps TRBD1 (5 bases). V lost 2 bases to trimming and J lost 8 bases, with 13 bases between them. This CDR3 is 13 amino acids long. CDR1 and CDR2 from the germline V gene are SGHRS and YFSETQ. CDR3 residues: CASSLGELDGYTF. CDR3 in DNA: TGCGCCAGCAGCTTAGGGGAATTAGACGGCTACACCTTC.

V usage is TRBV30 and J usage is TRBJ1-2; weak D call: TRBD1 (6 bases). The CDR3 extends over 11 amino acids. The ends were cut back, 8 bases at V and 8 bases at J, with 15 bases in the middle. Germline V gene data show CDR1 as GTSNPN and CDR2 as SVGIG (reference sequence). The CDR3 coding sequence is TGTGCCCTACTGACAGGAGAAGGCTACACCTTC. It specifies CALLTGEGYTF.